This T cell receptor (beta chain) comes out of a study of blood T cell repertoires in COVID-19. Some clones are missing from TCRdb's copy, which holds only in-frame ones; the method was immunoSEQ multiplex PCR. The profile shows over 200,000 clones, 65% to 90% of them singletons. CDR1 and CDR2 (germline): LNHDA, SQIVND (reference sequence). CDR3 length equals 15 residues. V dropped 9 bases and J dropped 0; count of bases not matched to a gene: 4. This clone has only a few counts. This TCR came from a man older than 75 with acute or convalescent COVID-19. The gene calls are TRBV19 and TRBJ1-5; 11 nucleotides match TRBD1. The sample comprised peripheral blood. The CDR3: CASTDRGLSNQPQHF. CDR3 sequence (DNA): TGTGCCAGCACGGACAGGGGGCTTAGCAATCAGCCCCAGCATTTT.